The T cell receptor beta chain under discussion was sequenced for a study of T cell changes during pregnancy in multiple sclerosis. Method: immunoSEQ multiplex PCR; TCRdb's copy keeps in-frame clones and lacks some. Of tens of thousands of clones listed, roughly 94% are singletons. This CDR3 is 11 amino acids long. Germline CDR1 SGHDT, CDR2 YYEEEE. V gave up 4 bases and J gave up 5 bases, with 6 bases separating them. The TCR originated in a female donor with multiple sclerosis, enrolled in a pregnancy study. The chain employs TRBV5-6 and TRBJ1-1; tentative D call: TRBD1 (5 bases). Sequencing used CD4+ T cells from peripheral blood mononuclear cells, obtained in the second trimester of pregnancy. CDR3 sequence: CASSRGTEAFF. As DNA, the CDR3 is TGTGCCAGCAGCCGGGGGACTGAAGCTTTCTTT.